This section outlines one T cell receptor beta chain sequence together with its context. The entry originates in a study of regulatory and conventional T cells in RAG deficiency. The germline gives CDR1 SGHRS, CDR2 YFSETQ. CDR3 length: 15 residues. V lost 7 bases, J lost 4 bases, and 11 bases stayed unmatched. The data were produced by immunoSEQ multiplex PCR, yet TCRdb's version contains in-frame clones alone and is incomplete. The repertoire holds some 30,000 clones, roughly 90% seen once, with roughly an eighth in the top ten. This same sample was also taken into another study, of regulatory T cells. This second report adds: The PCR used 52 TRBV and 13 TRBJ primers.

Input material: CD8+ T cells sorted from blood. This receptor was taken from a human donor in good health. This chain joins TRBV5-1 and TRBJ2-5; 9 bases align to TRBD2. The CDR3 sequence: CASEAREGPGETQYF. CDR3 in DNA: TGCGCCAGCGAGGCGCGGGAGGGCCCGGGAGAGACCCAGTACTTC.